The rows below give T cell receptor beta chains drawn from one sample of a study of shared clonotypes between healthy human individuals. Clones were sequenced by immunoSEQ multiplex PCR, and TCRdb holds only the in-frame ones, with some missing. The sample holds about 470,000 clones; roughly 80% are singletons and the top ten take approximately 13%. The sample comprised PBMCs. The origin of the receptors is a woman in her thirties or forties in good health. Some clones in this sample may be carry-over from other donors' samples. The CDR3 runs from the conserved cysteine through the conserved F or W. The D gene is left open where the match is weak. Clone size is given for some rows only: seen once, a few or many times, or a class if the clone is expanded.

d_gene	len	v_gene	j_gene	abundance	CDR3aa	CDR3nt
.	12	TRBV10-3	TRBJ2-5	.	CAISEGGETQYF	TGTGCCATCAGTGAAGGGGGGGAGACCCAGTACTTC
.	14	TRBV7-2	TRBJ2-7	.	CASSPGASLYEQYF	TGTGCCAGCAGCCCCGGCGCTAGTCTATACGAGCAGTACTTC
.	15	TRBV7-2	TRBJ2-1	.	CASSSGEWRVDEQFF	TGTGCCAGCAGCTCGGGGGAGTGGAGAGTAGATGAGCAGTTCTTC
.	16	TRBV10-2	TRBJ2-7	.	CASSKPNLDSSYEQYF	TGCGCCAGCAGTAAGCCAAACCTAGACAGCTCCTACGAGCAGTACTTC
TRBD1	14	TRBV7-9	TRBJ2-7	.	CASSLGRGSYEQYF	TGTGCCAGCAGCTTAGGCAGGGGGAGCTACGAGCAGTACTTC
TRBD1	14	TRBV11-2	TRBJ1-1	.	CASSWGQWGTEAFF	TGTGCCAGCAGCTGGGGACAGTGGGGTACTGAAGCTTTCTTT
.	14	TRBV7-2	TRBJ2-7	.	CASSPRVGGYEQYF	TGTGCCAGCAGCCCGAGGGTAGGGGGCTACGAGCAGTACTTC
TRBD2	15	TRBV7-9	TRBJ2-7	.	CASGSGEVPRNEQYF	TGTGCCAGCGGCAGCGGGGAGGTCCCTCGTAACGAGCAGTACTTC
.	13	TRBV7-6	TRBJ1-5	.	CASSLDSGQPQHF	TGTGCCAGCAGCTTAGATTCAGGGCAGCCCCAGCATTTT
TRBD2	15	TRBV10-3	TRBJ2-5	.	CAIRGGSGNQETQYF	TGTGCCATCAGGGGCGGTAGCGGGAACCAAGAGACCCAGTACTTC
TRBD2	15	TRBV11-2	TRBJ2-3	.	CASSPTTGLDGTQYF	TGTGCCAGCAGCCCCACCACTGGACTAGATGGTACGCAGTATTTT
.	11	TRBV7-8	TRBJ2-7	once	CASSPSYEQYF	TGTGCCAGCAGCCCTTCTTACGAGCAGTACTTC
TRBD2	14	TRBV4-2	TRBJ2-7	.	CASSQGLGSYEQYF	TGTGCCAGCAGCCAGGGACTAGGATCTTACGAGCAGTACTTC
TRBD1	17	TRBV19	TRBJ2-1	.	CASTPGLDRGLDNEQFF	TGTGCCAGTACCCCGGGCCTGGACAGGGGGCTGGACAATGAGCAGTTCTTC
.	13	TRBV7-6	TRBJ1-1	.	CASSPQMNTEAFF	TGTGCCAGCAGTCCCCAGATGAACACTGAAGCTTTCTTT
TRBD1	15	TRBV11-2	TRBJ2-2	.	CASSFGTGRTGELFF	TGTGCCAGCAGCTTCGGGACAGGGAGGACCGGGGAGCTGTTTTTT
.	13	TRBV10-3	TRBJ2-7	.	CAISVQAPYEQYF	TGTGCCATCAGTGTGCAGGCCCCCTACGAGCAGTACTTC
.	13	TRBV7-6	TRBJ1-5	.	CASSLSKGQPQHF	TGTGCCAGCAGCCTCTCCAAGGGGCAGCCCCAGCATTTT
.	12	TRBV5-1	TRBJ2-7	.	CASSSHRDEQYF	TGCGCCAGCAGCTCCCACAGGGACGAGCAGTACTTC
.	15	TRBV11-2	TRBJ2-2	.	CASSLDSSQAGELFF	TGTGCCAGCAGCTTAGATTCGTCACAGGCCGGGGAGCTGTTTTTT
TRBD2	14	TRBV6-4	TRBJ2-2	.	CASSAGVETGELFF	TGTGCCAGCTCTGCGGGAGTGGAGACCGGGGAGCTGTTTTTT
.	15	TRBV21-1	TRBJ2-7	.	CANISPQPHSYEQYF	TGTGCCAACATAAGCCCTCAGCCCCACTCCTACGAGCAGTACTTC
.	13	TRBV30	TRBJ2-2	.	CAWSPRRVGELFF	TGTGCCTGGAGCCCCCGCAGGGTCGGGGAGCTGTTTTTT
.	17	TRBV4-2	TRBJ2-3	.	CASSQEGIADSTDTQYF	TGTGCCAGCAGCCAAGAGGGGATAGCGGATAGCACAGATACGCAGTATTTT
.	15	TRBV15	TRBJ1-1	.	CATSRDGLGKSEAFF	TGTGCCACCAGCAGAGATGGACTAGGAAAGTCTGAAGCTTTCTTT
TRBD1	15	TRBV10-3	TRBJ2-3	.	CAISETPDRADTQYF	TGTGCCATCAGTGAGACGCCAGACAGGGCAGATACGCAGTATTTT
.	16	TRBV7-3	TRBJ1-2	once	CASSPQPYVEPRGYTF	TGTGCCAGCAGCCCCCAACCTTACGTGGAGCCTAGGGGCTACACCTTC
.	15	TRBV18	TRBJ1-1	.	CASSPRAGENTEAFF	TGTGCCAGCTCACCACGGGCAGGGGAAAACACTGAAGCTTTCTTT
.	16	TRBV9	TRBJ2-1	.	CASSVGPDNSYNEQFF	TGTGCCAGCAGCGTAGGGCCCGACAACTCCTACAATGAGCAGTTCTTC
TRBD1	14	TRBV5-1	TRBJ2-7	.	CASSIRQGGYEQYF	TGCGCCAGCAGCATCCGACAGGGGGGGTACGAGCAGTACTTC
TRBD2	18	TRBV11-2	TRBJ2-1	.	CASSLDSGLAVSYNEQFF	TGTGCCAGCAGCTTAGATTCCGGACTAGCAGTTTCCTACAATGAGCAGTTCTTC
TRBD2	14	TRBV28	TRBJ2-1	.	CASSLGGRYNEQFF	TGTGCCAGCAGTTTAGGCGGGAGATACAATGAGCAGTTCTTC
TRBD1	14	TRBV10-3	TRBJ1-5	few	CAISETTGDQPQHF	TGTGCCATCAGTGAGACGACAGGGGATCAGCCCCAGCATTTT
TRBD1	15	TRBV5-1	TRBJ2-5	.	CASSSGTGGGETQYF	TGCGCCAGCAGCTCCGGGACAGGGGGCGGAGAGACCCAGTACTTC
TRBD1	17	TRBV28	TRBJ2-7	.	CASTKSGTGDKAYEQYF	TGTGCCAGCACCAAGTCCGGGACAGGGGACAAAGCCTACGAGCAGTACTTC
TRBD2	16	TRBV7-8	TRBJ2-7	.	CASSSLRTSGRALGYF	TGTGCCAGCAGCTCACTTCGGACTAGCGGGAGGGCGTTGGGTTACTTC
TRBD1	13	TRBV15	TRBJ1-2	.	CATRQGAGYGYTF	TGTGCCACCAGACAGGGGGCAGGCTATGGCTACACCTTC
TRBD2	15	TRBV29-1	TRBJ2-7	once	CSVRAFSGMYYEQYF	TGCAGCGTTCGAGCATTTAGCGGGATGTACTACGAGCAGTACTTC
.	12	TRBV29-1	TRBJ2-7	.	CSVVFGSYEQYF	TGCAGCGTTGTGTTTGGGTCCTACGAGCAGTACTTC
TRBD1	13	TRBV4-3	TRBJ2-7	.	CASSLDRGYEQYF	TGCGCCAGCAGCCTAGACAGGGGTTACGAGCAGTACTTC
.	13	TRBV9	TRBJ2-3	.	CASSVGGTDTQYF	TGTGCCAGCAGCGTAGGTGGCACAGATACGCAGTATTTT
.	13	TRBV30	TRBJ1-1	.	CAWRDSGNTEAFF	TGTGCCTGGAGGGACAGTGGGAACACTGAAGCTTTCTTT
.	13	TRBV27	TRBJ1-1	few	CASSVGAGTEAFF	TGTGCCAGCAGTGTCGGGGCAGGAACTGAAGCTTTCTTT
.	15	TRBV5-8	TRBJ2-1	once	CASSVSGPTYNEQFF	TGTGCCAGCAGCGTTAGCGGTCCCACTTACAATGAGCAGTTCTTC